These T cell receptor beta chains were read from a single sample in a study of T cells in tumors and immune-related adverse events. This table comes from immunoSEQ multiplex PCR, and its TCRdb copy is limited to in-frame clones, with some not included. The sample has around 22,000 clones; over 80% are singletons. The sequencing used lymph node tissue, collected from a patient treated with anti-PD-1 therapy. The receptors originated from a female donor with metastatic renal cell carcinoma. CDR3s include the opening cysteine and the closing phenylalanine or tryptophan. The D gene is left open where the match is weak.

cdr3_length: 15
d_call: NA
j_call: TRBJ2-7
v_call: TRBV6-6
cdr3_aa: CASSPRTALTYEQYF

cdr3_length: 15
d_call: NA
j_call: TRBJ1-1
v_call: TRBV11-1
cdr3_aa: CASSLWGGGNTEAFF

cdr3_length: 15
d_call: NA
j_call: TRBJ1-4
v_call: TRBV10-2
cdr3_aa: CASSAGTGSHEKLFF

cdr3_length: 18
d_call: NA
j_call: TRBJ1-4
v_call: TRBV4-3
cdr3_aa: CASSQDRSHGYTNEKLFF

cdr3_length: 18
d_call: TRBD2
j_call: TRBJ2-7
v_call: TRBV29-1
cdr3_aa: CSVLTSGSGGDSSYEQYF

cdr3_length: 16
d_call: NA
j_call: TRBJ2-7
v_call: TRBV7-2
cdr3_aa: CASSSTPRLSSYEQYF

cdr3_length: 15
d_call: TRBD1
j_call: TRBJ2-6
v_call: TRBV29-1
cdr3_aa: CSFTGGAYGANVLTF

cdr3_length: 15
d_call: NA
j_call: TRBJ1-1
v_call: TRBV19
cdr3_aa: CASSIGGAMNTEAFF

cdr3_length: 15
d_call: NA
j_call: TRBJ2-3
v_call: TRBV2
cdr3_aa: CASSATSFYTDTQYF

cdr3_length: 16
d_call: NA
j_call: TRBJ1-5
v_call: TRBV28
cdr3_aa: CASNNVRADGNQPQHF

cdr3_length: 15
d_call: NA
j_call: TRBJ1-6
v_call: TRBV14
cdr3_aa: CASSQLSPYSSPLHF

cdr3_length: 14
d_call: NA
j_call: TRBJ1-4
v_call: TRBV19
cdr3_aa: CASSMEQLSEKLFF

cdr3_length: 15
d_call: TRBD1
j_call: TRBJ2-5
v_call: TRBV10-1
cdr3_aa: CASSDGTGGFETQYF

cdr3_length: 17
d_call: TRBD2
j_call: TRBJ2-2
v_call: TRBV19
cdr3_aa: CATTGASGRARTGELFF

cdr3_length: 15
d_call: TRBD2
j_call: TRBJ2-3
v_call: TRBV15
cdr3_aa: CATSDGGRWTDTQYF

cdr3_length: 13
d_call: NA
j_call: TRBJ2-7
v_call: TRBV6-5
cdr3_aa: CASRGGAPTEQYF

cdr3_length: 18
d_call: NA
j_call: TRBJ2-2
v_call: TRBV18
cdr3_aa: CASSPQTGTASAAGELFF

cdr3_length: 17
d_call: TRBD2
j_call: TRBJ2-1
v_call: TRBV5-1
cdr3_aa: CASRGGLAGDSYNEQFF

cdr3_length: 13
d_call: NA
j_call: TRBJ1-3
v_call: TRBV29-1
cdr3_aa: CSVSGRAGNTIYF

cdr3_length: 14
d_call: TRBD2
j_call: TRBJ2-7
v_call: TRBV4-2
cdr3_aa: CASSQEGRGYEQYF

cdr3_length: 13
d_call: NA
j_call: TRBJ1-1
v_call: TRBV5-1
cdr3_aa: CASSFGRNTEAFF

cdr3_length: 18
d_call: TRBD1
j_call: TRBJ1-5
v_call: TRBV4-2
cdr3_aa: CASSQGDGQGYSNQPQHF

cdr3_length: 15
d_call: NA
j_call: TRBJ1-3
v_call: TRBV6-5
cdr3_aa: CASSYSAGGGNTIYF

cdr3_length: 14
d_call: TRBD1
j_call: TRBJ1-5
v_call: TRBV5-6
cdr3_aa: CASSPGQANQPQHF

cdr3_length: 13
d_call: NA
j_call: TRBJ2-1
v_call: TRBV7-8
cdr3_aa: CASSLDRAIEQFF

cdr3_length: 16
d_call: TRBD2
j_call: TRBJ2-3
v_call: TRBV6-4
cdr3_aa: CASSDSGLAEGDTQYF

cdr3_length: 13
d_call: NA
j_call: TRBJ2-5
v_call: TRBV7-6
cdr3_aa: CASSPDRGETQYF

cdr3_length: 16
d_call: TRBD2
j_call: TRBJ2-3
v_call: TRBV5-1
cdr3_aa: CASSLAPSGSTDTQYF

cdr3_length: 15
d_call: NA
j_call: TRBJ2-7
v_call: TRBV19
cdr3_aa: CASSIERLNSEEQYF

cdr3_length: 13
d_call: TRBD1
j_call: TRBJ1-1
v_call: TRBV18
cdr3_aa: CATKDRVGTEAFF

cdr3_length: 12
d_call: NA
j_call: TRBJ2-6
v_call: TRBV25-1
cdr3_aa: CASLSGANVLTF

cdr3_length: 14
d_call: TRBD2
j_call: TRBJ2-1
v_call: TRBV2
cdr3_aa: CASSSGGTYNEQFF

cdr3_length: 14
d_call: NA
j_call: TRBJ1-4
v_call: TRBV19
cdr3_aa: CASRGGVENEKLFF

cdr3_length: 16
d_call: NA
j_call: TRBJ1-1
v_call: TRBV19
cdr3_aa: CASSIGGGRVSTEAFF

cdr3_length: 13
d_call: TRBD1
j_call: TRBJ2-7
v_call: TRBV10-3
cdr3_aa: CAIRQGDPYEQYF

cdr3_length: 16
d_call: NA
j_call: TRBJ2-6
v_call: TRBV12-2
cdr3_aa: CASRLACSSGANVLTF

cdr3_length: 17
d_call: TRBD1
j_call: TRBJ2-3
v_call: TRBV10-3
cdr3_aa: CAINDKTGDPRTDTQYF

cdr3_length: 13
d_call: NA
j_call: TRBJ1-1
v_call: TRBV6-4
cdr3_aa: CASSYRVQTEAFF

cdr3_length: 15
d_call: TRBD1
j_call: TRBJ2-1
v_call: TRBV7-9
cdr3_aa: CASSPRDSPYNEQFF

cdr3_length: 17
d_call: TRBD2
j_call: TRBJ2-5
v_call: TRBV10-3
cdr3_aa: CAISELESGGREETQYF

cdr3_length: 11
d_call: NA
j_call: TRBJ1-2
v_call: TRBV7-6
cdr3_aa: CASSLGDGYTF

cdr3_length: 15
d_call: TRBD1
j_call: TRBJ1-1
v_call: TRBV6-1
cdr3_aa: CASRVNRGRATEAFF